The source of this TCR beta chain is a study of T cell repertoires in cytomegalovirus infection. TCRdb re-called the reads with MiXCR, one entry per CDR3 protein. The sample has 650,000 to 900,000 distinct CDR3 sequences; 25% to 35% are singletons. General study points: Based on cumulative public TCR beta family frequency, carriers of CMV plus the relevant HLA were identified.

Of note for this clonotype: The antigen is not known.

The germline V gene has CDR1 MGHRA and CDR2 YSYEKL. Losses at the gene ends were 1 base for V and 10 bases for J; bases not matched to a gene: 4. The CDR3 is 14 amino acids. The receptor comes from a human donor in good health (CMV status not recorded). Some clones in this sample may be carry-over from other donors' samples. The chain links TRBV4-1 to TRBJ1-6, with 7 bases identical to TRBD1. Specimen: cultured CD8+ T cells from PBMCs, collected from culture after CMV antigen stimulation. The CDR3 here is CASSQGPGGSPLHF. Here the CDR3 DNA reads TGCGCCAGCAGCCAAGGGCCAGGGGGATCACCCCTCCACTTT.